The clone carrying this TCR beta chain was picked up many times. Its antigen is not known. The entry originates in a study of CD8 T cells in ankylosing spondylitis. Making the TCR beta libraries involved quantitative 5'-RACE with molecular barcodes. Each CDR3 protein gets one entry after TCRdb re-called the 5' RACE reads with MiXCR. The table lists 400,000 to 450,000 distinct CDR3 sequences, roughly 18% of them singletons. General study findings and limits: Reports of some motif variants in reactive arthritis synovial fluid and blood predate this one. CD8+ cells made up the disease-linked clones, which were relatively rare in peripheral blood. A TCR beta motif made of several highly homologous variants seemed typical of ankylosing spondylitis blood.

The CDR3 totals 14 residues. In germline, CDR1 is MNHNS, CDR2 SASEGT. The J segment lost 9 bases and the V segment lost 7 bases, leaving 7 bases of the junction unmatched. J is TRBJ1-6 and V is TRBV6-1; the match to TRBD1 covers 9 bases. Sequencing was carried out using blood, either unsorted or a sorted T cell fraction (not recorded which). This sequence originates from a male donor with ankylosing spondylitis. In nucleotides, the CDR3 is TGTGCCAGCAAACCCGGGACAGGGTCTTCACCCCTCCACTTT. It specifies CASKPGTGSSPLHF.